This T cell receptor (beta chain) was observed in a study of OX40 agonist ivuxolimab in advanced cancers. The study, taken as a whole, reports: Relative to CD4+, CD8+ T cells held more expanded clones on average. It was also the case that some nonresponders had low normalized T-cell clonal expansion.

A remark on this clone: Its target is not known.

The CDR3 totals 15 residues. Germline CDR1 and CDR2: ENHRY and SYGVKD. V gave up 2 bases and J gave up 9 bases; unmatched junction bases: 6. Here immunoSEQ multiplex PCR was the method, and the copy in TCRdb shows in-frame clones only, minus some. Among about 26,000 clones, 75% to 80% were seen once, and the ten largest hold about 23%. This specimen was CD4+ or CD8+ T cells sorted from blood, taken in a trial of the OX40 agonist ivuxolimab. This clonotype was sampled from an adult with an advanced solid tumor such as melanoma, head and neck, liver or kidney cancer. This chain links TRBV10-3 with TRBJ2-1; the match to TRBD1 covers 11 bases. The CDR3 here is CAISEGTGGRSEQFF. Here the CDR3 DNA reads TGTGCCATCAGTGAGGGGACAGGGGGACGGAGTGAGCAGTTCTTC.